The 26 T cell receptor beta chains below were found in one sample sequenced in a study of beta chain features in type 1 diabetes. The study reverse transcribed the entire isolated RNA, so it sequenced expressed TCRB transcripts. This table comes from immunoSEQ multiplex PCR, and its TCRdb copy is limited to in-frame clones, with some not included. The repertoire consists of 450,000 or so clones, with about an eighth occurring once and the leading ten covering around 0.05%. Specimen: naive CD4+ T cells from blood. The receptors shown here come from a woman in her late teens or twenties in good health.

The CDR3 nucleotides are TGCGCCAGCAGAAGGAGACAGGGAACGGACACCGGGGAGCTGTTTTTT. It specifies CASRRRQGTDTGELFF. This chain joins TRBV4-3 and TRBJ2-2; TRBD1 matches at 7 bases. J lost 3 bases, V lost 6 bases, and 10 bases had no gene match. The CDR3 loop spans 16 amino acids. The germline V gene has CDR1 LGHNA and CDR2 YSLEER.

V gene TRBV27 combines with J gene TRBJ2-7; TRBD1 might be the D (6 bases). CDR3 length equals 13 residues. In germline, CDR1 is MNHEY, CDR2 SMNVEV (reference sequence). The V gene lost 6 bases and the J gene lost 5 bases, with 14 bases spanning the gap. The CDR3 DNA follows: TGTGCCAGCAGGACTACAGGGAGCCACGAGCAGTACGTC. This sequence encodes CASRTTGSHEQYV.

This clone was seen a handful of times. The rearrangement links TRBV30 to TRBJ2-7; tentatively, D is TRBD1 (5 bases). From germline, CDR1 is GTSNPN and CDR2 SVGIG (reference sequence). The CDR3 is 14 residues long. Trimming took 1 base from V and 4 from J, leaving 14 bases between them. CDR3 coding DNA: TGTGCCTGGAGTGATGGATACAGGAGATACGAGCAGTACTTC. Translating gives CAWSDGYRRYEQYF.

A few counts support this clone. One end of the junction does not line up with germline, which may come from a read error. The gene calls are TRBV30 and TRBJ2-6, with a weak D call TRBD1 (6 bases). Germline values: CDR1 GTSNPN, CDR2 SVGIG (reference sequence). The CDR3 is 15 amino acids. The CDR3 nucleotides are TGTGCCTGGAACCGGGACACCGCTGGGGCCAACGGCCTGACTTTC. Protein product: CAWNRDTAGANGLTF.

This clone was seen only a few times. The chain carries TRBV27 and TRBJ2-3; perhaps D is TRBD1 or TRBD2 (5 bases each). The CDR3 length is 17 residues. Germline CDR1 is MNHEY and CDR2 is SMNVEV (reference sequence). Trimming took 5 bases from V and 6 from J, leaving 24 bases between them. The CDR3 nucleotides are TGTGCCAGCAGTCCTGCTGTGAGACCCCAGGGACGGGATACGCAGTATTTT. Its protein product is CASSPAVRPQGRDTQYF.

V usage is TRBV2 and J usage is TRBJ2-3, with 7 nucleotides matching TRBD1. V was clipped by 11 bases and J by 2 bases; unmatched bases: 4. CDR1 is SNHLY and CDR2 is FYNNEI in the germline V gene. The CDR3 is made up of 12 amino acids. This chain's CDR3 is CAQGVLTDTQYF. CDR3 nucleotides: TGTGCCCAGGGGGTCCTCACAGATACGCAGTATTTT.

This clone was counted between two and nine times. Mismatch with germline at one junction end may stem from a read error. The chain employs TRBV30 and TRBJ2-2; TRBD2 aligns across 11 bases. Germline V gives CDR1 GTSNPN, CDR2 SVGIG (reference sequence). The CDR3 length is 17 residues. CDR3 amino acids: CAWSVSPLAGDTGELFF. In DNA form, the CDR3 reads TGTGCCTGGAGTGTAAGCCCACTAGCGGGAGACACGGGGGAGCTGTTTTTT.

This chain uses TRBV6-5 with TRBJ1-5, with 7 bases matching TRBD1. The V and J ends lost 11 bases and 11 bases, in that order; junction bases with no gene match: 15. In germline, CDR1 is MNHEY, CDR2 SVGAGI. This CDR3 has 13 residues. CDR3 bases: TGTGCCGTCGGACAGGAGGGGAGGGGAGCCCAGCATTTT. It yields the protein CAVGQEGRGAQHF.

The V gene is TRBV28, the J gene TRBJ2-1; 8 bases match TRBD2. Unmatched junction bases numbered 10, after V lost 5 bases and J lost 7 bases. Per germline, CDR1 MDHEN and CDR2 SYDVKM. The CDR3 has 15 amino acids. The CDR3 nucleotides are TGTGCCAGCAGTGACGCGGGGGGCCTTCGGAATGAGCAGTTCTTC. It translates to CASSDAGGLRNEQFF.

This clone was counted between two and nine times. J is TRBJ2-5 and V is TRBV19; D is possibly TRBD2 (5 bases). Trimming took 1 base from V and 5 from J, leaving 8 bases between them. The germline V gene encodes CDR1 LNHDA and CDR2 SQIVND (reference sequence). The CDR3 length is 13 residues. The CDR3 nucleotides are TGTGCCAGTAGTATAGGAAGAGGGGAGACCCAGTACTTC. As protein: CASSIGRGETQYF.

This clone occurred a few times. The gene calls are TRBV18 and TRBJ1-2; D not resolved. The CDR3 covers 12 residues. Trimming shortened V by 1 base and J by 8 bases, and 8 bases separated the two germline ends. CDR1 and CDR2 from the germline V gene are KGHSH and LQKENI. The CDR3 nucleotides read TGTGCCAGCTCACCACAATTCGGCGGCTACACCTTC. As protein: CASSPQFGGYTF.

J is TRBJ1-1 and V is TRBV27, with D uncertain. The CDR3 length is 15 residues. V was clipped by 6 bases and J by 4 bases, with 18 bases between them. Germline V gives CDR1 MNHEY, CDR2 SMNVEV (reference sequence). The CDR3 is CASSPLTSGSTEAFF. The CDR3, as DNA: TGTGCCAGCAGCCCATTGACGTCAGGATCCACTGAAGCTTTCTTT.

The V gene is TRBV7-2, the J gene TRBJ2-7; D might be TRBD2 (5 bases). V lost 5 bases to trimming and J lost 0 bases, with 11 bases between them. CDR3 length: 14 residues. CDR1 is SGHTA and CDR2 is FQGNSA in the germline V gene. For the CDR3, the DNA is TGTGCCAGCAGCGCGGGCCTCCTCTCCTACGAGCAGTACTTC. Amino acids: CASSAGLLSYEQYF.

DNA for the CDR3: TGCGCCAGCAGCCAAGTCGGATACAATGAGCAGTTCTTC. Its translation is CASSQVGYNEQFF. This chain connects TRBV4-3 to TRBJ2-1; no clear D. V lost 1 base, J lost 4 bases, and 5 bases lay in between. The CDR3 spans 13 residues. Germline values: CDR1 LGHNA, CDR2 YSLEER.

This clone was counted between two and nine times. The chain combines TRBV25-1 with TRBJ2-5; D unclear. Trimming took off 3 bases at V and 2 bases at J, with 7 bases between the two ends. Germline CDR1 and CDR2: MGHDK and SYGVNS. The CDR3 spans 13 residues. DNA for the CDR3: TGTGCCAGCAGTGAGTTCGATCAAGAGACCCAGTACTTC. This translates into CASSEFDQETQYF.

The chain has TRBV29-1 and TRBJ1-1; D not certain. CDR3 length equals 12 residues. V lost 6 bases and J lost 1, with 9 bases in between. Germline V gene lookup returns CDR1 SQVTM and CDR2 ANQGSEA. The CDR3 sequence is CSVSDGNTEAFF. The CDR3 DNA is TGCAGCGTGTCAGACGGGAACACTGAAGCTTTCTTT. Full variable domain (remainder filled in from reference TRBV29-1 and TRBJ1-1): SAVISQKPSRDICQRGTSLTIQCQVDSQVTMMFWYRQQPGQSLTLIATANQGSEATYESGFVIDKFPISRPNLTFSTLTVSNMSPEDSSIYLCSVSDGNTEAFFGQGTRLTVV.

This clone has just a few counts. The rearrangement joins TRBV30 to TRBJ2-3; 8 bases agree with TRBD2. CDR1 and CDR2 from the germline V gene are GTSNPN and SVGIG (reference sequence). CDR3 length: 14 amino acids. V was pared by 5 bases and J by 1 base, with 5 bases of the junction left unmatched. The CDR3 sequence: CAWGLAGRTDTQYF. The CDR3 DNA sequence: TGTGCCTGGGGGCTAGCGGGCCGCACAGATACGCAGTATTTT.

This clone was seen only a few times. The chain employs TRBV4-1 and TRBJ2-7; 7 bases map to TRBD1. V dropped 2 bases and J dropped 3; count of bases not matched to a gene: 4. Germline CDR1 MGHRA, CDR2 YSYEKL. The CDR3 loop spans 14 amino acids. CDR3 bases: TGCGCCAGCAGCCAATTACAGGGGATCTACGAGCAGTACGTC. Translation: CASSQLQGIYEQYV.

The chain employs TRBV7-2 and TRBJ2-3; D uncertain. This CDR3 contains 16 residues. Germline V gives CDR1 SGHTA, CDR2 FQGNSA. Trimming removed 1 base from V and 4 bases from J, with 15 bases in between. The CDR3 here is CASSLGPKGGSDTQYF. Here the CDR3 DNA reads TGTGCCAGCAGCTTAGGTCCGAAGGGTGGATCAGATACGCAGTATTTT.

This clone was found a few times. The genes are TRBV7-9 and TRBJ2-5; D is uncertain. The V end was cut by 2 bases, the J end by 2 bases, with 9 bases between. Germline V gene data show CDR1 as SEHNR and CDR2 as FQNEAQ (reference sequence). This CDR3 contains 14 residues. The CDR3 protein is CASSLRLVQETQYF. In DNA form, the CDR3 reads TGTGCCAGCAGCTTACGGCTGGTACAAGAGACCCAGTACTTC.

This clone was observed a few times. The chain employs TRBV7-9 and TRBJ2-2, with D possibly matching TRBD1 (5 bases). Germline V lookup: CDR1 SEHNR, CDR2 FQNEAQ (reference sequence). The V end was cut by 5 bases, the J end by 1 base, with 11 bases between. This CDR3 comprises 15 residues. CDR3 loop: CASSRTGQNTGELFF. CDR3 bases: TGTGCCAGCAGCCGTACAGGTCAGAACACCGGGGAGCTGTTTTTT.

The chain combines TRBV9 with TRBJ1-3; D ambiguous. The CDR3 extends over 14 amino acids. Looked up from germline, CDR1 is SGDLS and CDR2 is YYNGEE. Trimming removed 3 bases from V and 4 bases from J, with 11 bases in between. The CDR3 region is CASSAGNLGNTIYF. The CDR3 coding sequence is TGTGCCAGCAGCGCTGGGAACTTGGGAAACACCATATATTTT.

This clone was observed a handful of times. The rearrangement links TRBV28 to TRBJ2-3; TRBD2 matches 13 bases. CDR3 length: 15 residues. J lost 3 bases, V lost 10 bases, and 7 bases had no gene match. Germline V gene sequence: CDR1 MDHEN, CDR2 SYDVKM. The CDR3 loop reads CATARTSGSTDTQYF. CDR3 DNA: TGTGCCACCGCACGGACTAGCGGGAGTACAGATACGCAGTATTTT.

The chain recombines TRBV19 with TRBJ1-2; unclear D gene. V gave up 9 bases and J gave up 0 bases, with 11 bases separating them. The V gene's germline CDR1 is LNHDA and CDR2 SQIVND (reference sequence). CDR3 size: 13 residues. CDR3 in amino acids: CASQESANYGYTF. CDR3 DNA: TGTGCCAGCCAGGAGTCCGCTAACTATGGCTACACCTTC.

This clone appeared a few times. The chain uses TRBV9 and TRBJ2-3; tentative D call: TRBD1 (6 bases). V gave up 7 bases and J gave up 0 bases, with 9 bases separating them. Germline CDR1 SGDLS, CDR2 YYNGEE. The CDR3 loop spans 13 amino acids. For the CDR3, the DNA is TGTGCCAGCTCCCAGGGGAGCACAGATACGCAGTATTTT. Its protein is CASSQGSTDTQYF.

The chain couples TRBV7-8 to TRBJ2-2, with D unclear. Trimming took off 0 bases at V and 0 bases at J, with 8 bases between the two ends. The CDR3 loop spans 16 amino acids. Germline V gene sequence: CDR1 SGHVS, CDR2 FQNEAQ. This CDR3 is CASSLAVFANTGELFF. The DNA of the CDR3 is TGTGCCAGCAGCTTAGCGGTATTCGCGAACACCGGGGAGCTGTTTTTT.